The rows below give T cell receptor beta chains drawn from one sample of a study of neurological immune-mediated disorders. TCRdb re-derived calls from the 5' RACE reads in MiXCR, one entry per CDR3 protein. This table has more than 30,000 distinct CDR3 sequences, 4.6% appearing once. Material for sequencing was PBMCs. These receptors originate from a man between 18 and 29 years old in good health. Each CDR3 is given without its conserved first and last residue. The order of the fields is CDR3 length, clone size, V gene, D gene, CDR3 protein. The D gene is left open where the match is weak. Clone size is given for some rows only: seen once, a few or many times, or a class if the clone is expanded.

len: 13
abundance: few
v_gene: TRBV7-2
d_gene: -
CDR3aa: ASSLDRQGYSPLH

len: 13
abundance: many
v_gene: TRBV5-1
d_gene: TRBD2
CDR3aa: ASSSLAGRYNEQF

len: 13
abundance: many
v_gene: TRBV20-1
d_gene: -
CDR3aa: SAFNGEASNYGYT

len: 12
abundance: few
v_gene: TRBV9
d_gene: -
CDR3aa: ASSVSRVSYEQY

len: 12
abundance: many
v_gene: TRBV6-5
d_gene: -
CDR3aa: ASSYYGSNQPQH

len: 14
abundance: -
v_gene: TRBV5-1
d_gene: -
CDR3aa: ASSLVEQVDADTQY

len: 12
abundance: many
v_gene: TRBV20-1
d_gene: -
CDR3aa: SACPSGEFYEQY

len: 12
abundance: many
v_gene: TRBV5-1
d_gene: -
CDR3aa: ASSLDLGKYGYT

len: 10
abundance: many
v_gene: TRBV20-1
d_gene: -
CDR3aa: SAGDSFYEQY

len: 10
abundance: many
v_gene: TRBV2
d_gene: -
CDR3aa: ASKQGPTEAF

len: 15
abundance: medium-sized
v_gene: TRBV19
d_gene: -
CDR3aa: ASSIDYTGSSYNEQF

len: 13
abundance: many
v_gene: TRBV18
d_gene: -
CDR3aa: ASSPWDVNTGELF

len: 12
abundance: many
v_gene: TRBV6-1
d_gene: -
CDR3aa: ASSGHTFSGELF

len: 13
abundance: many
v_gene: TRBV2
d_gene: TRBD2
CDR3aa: ASRALAGIYNEQF

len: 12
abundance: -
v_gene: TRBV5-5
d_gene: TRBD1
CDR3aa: ASRGGQGTGKLF

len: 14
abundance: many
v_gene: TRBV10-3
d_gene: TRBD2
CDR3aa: AISESTGLVKYEQY

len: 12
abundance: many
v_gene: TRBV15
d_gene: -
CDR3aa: ATSLIEGKNEQY

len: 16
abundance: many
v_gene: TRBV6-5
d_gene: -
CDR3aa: ASSYSHPLFNSNQPQH

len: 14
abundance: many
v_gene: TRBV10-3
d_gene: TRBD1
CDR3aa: AISPGTGGSYNEQF

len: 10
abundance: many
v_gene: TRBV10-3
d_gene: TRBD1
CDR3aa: ASTGGDYGYT

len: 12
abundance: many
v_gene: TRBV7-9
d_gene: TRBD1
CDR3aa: ASSQPGQGREQY

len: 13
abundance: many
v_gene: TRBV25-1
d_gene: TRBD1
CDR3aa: ASSQGTGATYEQY

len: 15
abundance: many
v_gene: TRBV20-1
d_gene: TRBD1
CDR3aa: SASEGQGASYNSPLH

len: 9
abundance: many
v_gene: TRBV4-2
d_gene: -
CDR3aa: ASKSYNEQF

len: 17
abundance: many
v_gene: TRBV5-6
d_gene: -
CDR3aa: ASSLSPIRQDATNEKLF

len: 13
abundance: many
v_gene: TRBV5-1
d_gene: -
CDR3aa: ASSLGRGMDNEQF